Sequencing of this T cell receptor (beta chain) was carried out in a study of cytomegalovirus exposure and HLA in healthy donors. Study findings and constraints: Indistinguishable V segments, including TRBV6-2 and TRBV6-3, were excluded. In a later analysis, specific HLA alleles were associated with 16,000 or so TCR beta sequences at a 0.05 false discovery rate.

The PCR contained 60 Vbeta and 13 Jbeta primers. Generated by immunoSEQ multiplex PCR, the TCRdb table keeps only in-frame clones and is missing some. Of some 80,000 clones listed, under 80% are singletons. Germline V gene data show CDR1 as MNHNS and CDR2 as SASEGT. The length of the CDR3 is 14 residues. Unmatched junction bases numbered 7, after V lost 11 bases and J lost 0 bases. As regards this clone: Its antigen is unknown.

The donors (healthy individuals) were bone marrow donors. This sequence originates from a human donor in good health. Input material: PBMCs. The rearrangement joins TRBV6-1 to TRBJ2-3, with 8 bases lining up with TRBD1. The CDR3 spells CAGRDRTSTDTQYF. The CDR3 region has the DNA TGTGCCGGAAGGGACAGGACTAGCACAGATACGCAGTATTTT.